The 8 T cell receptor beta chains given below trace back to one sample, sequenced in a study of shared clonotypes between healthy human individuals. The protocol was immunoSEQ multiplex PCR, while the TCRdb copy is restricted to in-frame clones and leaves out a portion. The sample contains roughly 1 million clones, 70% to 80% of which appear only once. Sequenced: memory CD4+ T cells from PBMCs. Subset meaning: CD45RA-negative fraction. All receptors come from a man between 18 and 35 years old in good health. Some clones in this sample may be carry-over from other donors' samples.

The CDR3 sequence is CASSFGQGGRMLTGELFF. The CDR3 region has the DNA TGTGCCAGCAGCTTCGGACAGGGAGGAAGAATGTTGACCGGGGAGCTGTTTTTT. The V and J genes are TRBV5-5 and TRBJ2-2; 8 nucleotides match TRBD1. Germline CDR1 is SGHKS and CDR2 is YYEKEE (reference sequence). The length of the CDR3 is 18 residues. J gave up 5 bases and V 2 bases, and 14 bases lay outside the gene matches.

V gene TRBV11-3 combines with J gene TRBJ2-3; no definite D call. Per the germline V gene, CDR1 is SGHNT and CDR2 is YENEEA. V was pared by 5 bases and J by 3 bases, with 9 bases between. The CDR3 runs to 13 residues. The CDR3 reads CASSRSGTDTQYF. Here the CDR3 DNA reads TGTGCCAGCAGCCGGAGTGGGACAGATACGCAGTATTTT. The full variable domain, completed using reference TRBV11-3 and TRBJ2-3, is EAGVVQSPRYKIIEKKQPVAFWCNPISGHNTLYWYLQNLGQGPELLIRYENEEAVDDSQLPKDRFSAERLKGVDSTLKIQPAELGDSAVYLCASSRSGTDTQYFGPGTRLTVL.

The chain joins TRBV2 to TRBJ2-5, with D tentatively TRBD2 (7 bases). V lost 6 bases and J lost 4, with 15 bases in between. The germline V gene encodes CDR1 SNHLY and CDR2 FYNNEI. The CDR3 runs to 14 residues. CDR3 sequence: CASRGGLATETQYF. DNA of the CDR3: TGTGCCAGCAGGGGGGGGCTAGCAACAGAGACCCAGTACTTC. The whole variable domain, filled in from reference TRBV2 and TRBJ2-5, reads EPEVTQTPSHQVTQMGQEVILRCVPISNHLYFYWYRQILGQKVEFLVSFYNNEISEKSEIFDDQFSVERPDGSNFTLKIRSTKLEDSAMYFCASRGGLATETQYFGPGTRLLVL.

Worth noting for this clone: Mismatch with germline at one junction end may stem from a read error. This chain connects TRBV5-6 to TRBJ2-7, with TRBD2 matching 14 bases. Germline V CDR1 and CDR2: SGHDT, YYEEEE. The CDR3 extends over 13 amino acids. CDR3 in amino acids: CASLPGLAGVMNF. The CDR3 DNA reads TGTGCCAGCTTACCGGGACTAGCGGGAGTAATGAACTTC. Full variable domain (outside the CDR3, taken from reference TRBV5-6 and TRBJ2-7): DAGVTQSPTHLIKTRGQQVTLRCSPKSGHDTVSWYQQALGQGPQFIFQYYEEEERQRGNFPDRFSGHQFPNYSSELNVNALLLGDSALYLCASLPGLAGVMNFGPGTRLTVT.

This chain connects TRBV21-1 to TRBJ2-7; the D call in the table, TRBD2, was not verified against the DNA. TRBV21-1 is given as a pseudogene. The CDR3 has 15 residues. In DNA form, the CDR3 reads TGTGCCAGCAGCAAAGACGGCGGCTCCGCCTACGAGCAGTACTTC. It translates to CASSKDGGSAYEQYF.

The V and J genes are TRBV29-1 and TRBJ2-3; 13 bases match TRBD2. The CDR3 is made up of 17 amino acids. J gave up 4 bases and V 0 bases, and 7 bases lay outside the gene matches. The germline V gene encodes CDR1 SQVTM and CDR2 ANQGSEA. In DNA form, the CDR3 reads TGCAGCGTTGAAGAAACCGGGACTAGCGGGATCCCAGATACGCAGTATTTT. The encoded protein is CSVEETGTSGIPDTQYF.

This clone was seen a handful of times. In nucleotides, the CDR3 is TGTGCCAGCAGTGAGGGGGAAGTAATTAATGAAAAACTGTTTTTT. This codes for CASSEGEVINEKLFF. This sequence joins TRBV25-1 and TRBJ1-4; the D gene is possibly TRBD1 (5 bases). The V and J ends lost 3 bases and 4 bases respectively, with 12 bases between them. Germline CDR1 is MGHDK and CDR2 is SYGVNS. This CDR3 comprises 15 residues.

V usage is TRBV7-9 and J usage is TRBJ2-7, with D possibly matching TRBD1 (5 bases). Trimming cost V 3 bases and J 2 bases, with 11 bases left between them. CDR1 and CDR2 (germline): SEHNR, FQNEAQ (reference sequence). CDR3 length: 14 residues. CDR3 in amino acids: CASSFQGLTYEQYF. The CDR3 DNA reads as TGTGCCAGCAGCTTCCAGGGTTTGACCTACGAGCAGTACTTC. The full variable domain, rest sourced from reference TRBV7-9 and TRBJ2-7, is DTGVSQNPRHKITKRGQNVTFRCDPISEHNRLYWYRQTLGQGPEFLTYFQNEAQLEKSRLLSDRFSAERPKGSFSTLEIQRTEQGDSAMYLCASSFQGLTYEQYFGPGTRLTVT.